Presented here are 15 T cell receptor beta chains from one specimen sequenced in a study of CD8 T cells in Susac syndrome. A quantity of about 0.5 to 1 ug RNA underwent reverse transcription using random hexamers. TCRdb reanalysed the immunoSEQ multiplex PCR reads using MiXCR and keeps one entry per CDR3 protein. This sample has about 240,000 distinct CDR3 sequences, with roughly 95% found just once. The sequencing input was CD4+ T cells from PBMCs. Receptor source: a human donor with Susac syndrome.

The chain carries TRBV6-6 and TRBJ2-7; the match to TRBD1 covers 7 bases. The CDR3 runs 13 residues. The germline CDR1 and CDR2 sequences are MNHNY and SVGAGI (reference sequence). V shed 6 bases and J 6 bases; nucleotides not matched to a gene: 8. The CDR3 DNA is TGTGCCAGCAGCGACAGGGTTGAGGGCGAGCAGTACTTC. This gives the protein CASSDRVEGEQYF.

The chain couples TRBV4-2 to TRBJ1-2; 7 nucleotides match TRBD1. Germline V lookup: CDR1 LGHNA, CDR2 YNFKEQ. With 0 bases clipped from V and 4 bases from J, the junction kept 8 bases outside the gene matches. The CDR3 consists of 16 residues. CDR3 nucleotides: TGTGCCAGCAGCCAAGATCCGACAGGGCGGTTCTATGGCTACACCTTC. Amino acid sequence: CASSQDPTGRFYGYTF.

The rearrangement joins TRBV20-1 to TRBJ2-7; 14 bases match TRBD2. The CDR3 runs to 16 residues. After removal of 6 bases from V and 4 bases from J, the junction contained 11 bases not matched to a gene. Germline loops: CDR1 DFQATT, CDR2 SNEGSKA (reference sequence). The CDR3 loop is CSALGTSGSFGYEQYF. The DNA for the CDR3 is TGCAGTGCACTTGGGACTAGCGGGAGTTTTGGGTACGAGCAGTACTTC.

The chain uses TRBV18 and TRBJ2-5; no clear D. V dropped 4 bases and J dropped 5 bases, with 14 bases sitting between them. Germline V CDR1 and CDR2: KGHSH, LQKENI. This CDR3 contains 14 residues. CDR3 DNA: TGTGCCAGCTCACACCCCCCCAATGGGGAGACCCAGTACTTC. Amino acid sequence: CASSHPPNGETQYF. The entire variable domain, with the rest obtained from reference TRBV18 and TRBJ2-5, is as follows: NAGVMQNPRHLVRRRGQEARLRCSPMKGHSHVYWYRQLPEEGLKFMVYLQKENIIDESGMPKERFSAEFPKEGPSILRIQQVVRGDSAAYFCASSHPPNGETQYFGPGTRLLVL.

The genes are TRBV7-2 and TRBJ2-2, with D uncertain. Germline CDR1 is SGHTA and CDR2 is FQGNSA. Trimming left V 3 bases short and J 0 bases short, with 8 bases between. This CDR3 region has 15 residues. CDR3 bases: TGTGCCAGCAGCTTTAGGGCGACGAACACCGGGGAGCTGTTTTTT. It translates to CASSFRATNTGELFF. The full variable domain, completed using reference TRBV7-2 and TRBJ2-2, is GAGVSQSPSNKVTEKGKDVELRCDPISGHTALYWYRQSLGQGLEFLIYFQGNSAPDKSGLPSDRFSAERTGGSVSTLTIQRTQQEDSAVYLCASSFRATNTGELFFGEGSRLTVL.

The chain recombines TRBV25-1 with TRBJ2-4, with D unclear. The CDR3 spans 14 residues. Trimming removed 0 bases from V and 9 bases from J, with 12 bases in between. The germline V gene has CDR1 MGHDK and CDR2 SYGVNS. CDR3 amino acids: CASSEYTGQGIQYF. CDR3 nucleotides: TGTGCCAGCAGTGAATATACCGGCCAAGGCATTCAGTACTTC.

The rearrangement uses TRBV20-1 and TRBJ2-2; no clear D gene. Per the germline V gene, CDR1 is DFQATT and CDR2 is SNEGSKA (reference sequence). The CDR3 sequence is 13 residues long. V was shortened by 3 bases and J by 3 bases, with 8 bases between the two germline ends. Here the CDR3 reads CSARGYDTGELFF. In nucleotides, the CDR3 is TGCAGTGCTAGGGGGTATGACACCGGGGAGCTGTTTTTT.

The V gene is TRBV15, the J gene TRBJ2-1; no definite D call. V dropped 2 bases and J dropped 2 bases, with 7 bases sitting between them. The length of the CDR3 is 14 residues. Germline CDR1 is LNHNV and CDR2 is YYDKDF (reference sequence). The CDR3 reads CATSRLGPYNEQFF. The CDR3 coding sequence is TGTGCCACCAGCAGATTAGGGCCCTACAATGAGCAGTTCTTC.

This chain uses TRBV25-1 with TRBJ2-7; D gene unclear. The CDR3 is made up of 11 amino acids. The germline V gene has CDR1 MGHDK and CDR2 SYGVNS. V lost 1 base and J lost 6, with 4 bases in between. The CDR3 coding sequence is TGTGCCAGCAGTGAATTGGCCGAGCAGTACTTC. Its protein is CASSELAEQYF.

The J gene is TRBJ2-4, the V gene TRBV5-1; D is unresolved. In germline, CDR1 is SGHRS, CDR2 YFSETQ. This CDR3 contains 15 residues. The V and J ends lost 4 bases and 8 bases respectively, with 19 bases between them. CDR3 nucleotide sequence: TGCGCCAGCAGCCCTCCCCTGACCGTTATAGACATTCAGTACTTC. This codes for CASSPPLTVIDIQYF.

The V gene is TRBV20-1, the J gene TRBJ1-5; possible D gene TRBD1, 6 bases. Trimming removed 3 bases from V and 6 bases from J, with 12 bases in between. The CDR3 totals 13 residues. CDR1 and CDR2 from the germline V gene are DFQATT and SNEGSKA (reference sequence). The CDR3 DNA sequence: TGCAGTGCTAGCGACAAGGGGGGTCAGCCCCAGCATTTT. Protein product: CSASDKGGQPQHF.

The chain has TRBV20-1 and TRBJ1-2, with D uncertain. CDR1 and CDR2 from the germline V gene are DFQATT and SNEGSKA (reference sequence). The CDR3 consists of 12 residues. V gave up 6 bases and J gave up 4 bases, with 12 bases separating them. The CDR3 coding sequence is TGCAGTGCCAACACACTGCCCTATGGCTACACCTTC. Amino acids: CSANTLPYGYTF.

The J gene is TRBJ1-1, the V gene TRBV29-1, with 7 bases fitting TRBD1. This CDR3 has 13 residues. Germline assignment: CDR1 SQVTM and CDR2 ANQGSEA. V lost 7 bases to trimming and J lost 3 bases; unmatched junction nucleotides: 8. The CDR3 region is CSARDRPHTEAFF. The CDR3, as DNA: TGCAGCGCCAGGGACAGACCCCACACTGAAGCTTTCTTT.

The chain recombines TRBV9 with TRBJ2-3; 8 bases are a match to TRBD2. V lost 6 bases, J lost 1 base, and 7 bases stayed unmatched. This CDR3 spans 15 amino acids. CDR1 and CDR2 (germline): SGDLS, YYNGEE. The DNA of the CDR3 is TGTGCCAGCAACCCAGCGGGAGACCGCACAGATACGCAGTATTTT. It translates to CASNPAGDRTDTQYF.

The rearrangement links TRBV4-1 to TRBJ2-2, with no clear D. This CDR3 comprises 14 residues. V gave up 2 bases and J gave up 2 bases, with 6 bases separating them. Germline lookup yields CDR1 MGHRA and CDR2 YSYEKL. DNA of the CDR3: TGCGCCAGCAGCCAACCCCTTAACACCGGGGAGCTGTTTTTT. Its translation: CASSQPLNTGELFF.